The entry that follows covers one TCR beta chain sequence. The data belong to a study of technical replicates of blood from several donors. The method was immunoSEQ multiplex PCR; TCRdb's version includes in-frame clones alone and lacks a portion of them. Seen here are roughly 72,000 clones, roughly 96% observed once, and the top ten hold under 0.35%. Germline loops: CDR1 MDHEN, CDR2 SYDVKM. J was trimmed by 0 bases and V by 3 bases; bases with no gene match: 5. This CDR3 region has 16 residues. This sequence joins TRBV28 and TRBJ1-5; 7 bases agree with TRBD1. This receptor was taken from a human donor in good health. What was sequenced was T cells isolated from PBMCs. DNA of the CDR3: TGTGCCAGCAGTTTCGACAGGGTCGATAGCAATCAGCCCCAGCATTTT. Translation gives CASSFDRVDSNQPQHF.